This T cell receptor (beta chain) is drawn from a study of cytomegalovirus exposure and HLA in healthy donors. As for this clone: Its specificity is not known.

Points from the study as a whole: Most TCR sequences were seen very rarely across donors, but some public TCRs occurred in many.

PCR primers comprised 60 Vbeta and 13 Jbeta primers. The table came from immunoSEQ multiplex PCR; TCRdb's copy has only in-frame clones and leaves some out. In the table there are approximately 220,000 clones, approximately 79% of which are singletons. The V gene's germline CDR1 is MNHEY and CDR2 SMNVEV (reference sequence). CDR3 length: 14 residues. J was trimmed by 4 bases and V by 4 bases; bases with no gene match: 5. The sample consisted of PBMCs. The sequence came from a male donor in good health and CMV-seronegative. The chain uses TRBV27 and TRBJ2-7; 9 bases agree with TRBD1. CDR3 sequence reads: CASSYRGQTYEQYF. The CDR3 region has the DNA TGTGCCAGCAGTTACAGGGGGCAAACTTACGAGCAGTACTTC.